This T cell receptor (beta chain) was recorded in a study of shared clonotypes between healthy human individuals. The CDR3 is 14 amino acids. Germline CDR1 is MRHNA and CDR2 is SNTAGT. Between the trimmed V and J ends, which lost 6 bases and 0 bases, there was a span of 11 bases. Genomic DNA of each subset was evenly split across several immunoSEQ plates. Sequencing was performed with immunoSEQ multiplex PCR; in TCRdb, only in-frame clones are kept and a portion is missing. The data hold 400,000 to 600,000 clones, with approximately 95% observed a single time. The sequence came from a woman aged 25 to 39 in good health. Sequencing was done on a sample of naive CD4+ T cells sorted from blood. The subset: CD45RA+ positively selected. The chain uses TRBV6-4 and TRBJ1-1, with TRBD1 as a possible D gene (6 bases). The CDR3 region has the DNA TGTGCCAGCAGATGGACAGCAATGAACACTGAAGCTTTCTTT. This sequence encodes CASRWTAMNTEAFF.